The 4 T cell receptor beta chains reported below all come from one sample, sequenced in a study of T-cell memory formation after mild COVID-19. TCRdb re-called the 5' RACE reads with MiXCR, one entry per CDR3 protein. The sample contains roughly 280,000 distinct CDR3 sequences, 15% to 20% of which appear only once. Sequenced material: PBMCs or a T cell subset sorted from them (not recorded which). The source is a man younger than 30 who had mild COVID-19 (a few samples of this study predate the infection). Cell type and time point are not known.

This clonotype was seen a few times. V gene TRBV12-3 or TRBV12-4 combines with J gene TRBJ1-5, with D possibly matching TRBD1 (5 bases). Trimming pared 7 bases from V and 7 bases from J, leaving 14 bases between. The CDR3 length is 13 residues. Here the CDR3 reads CASTPGEGQPQHF. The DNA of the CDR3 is TGTGCCAGCACCCCGGGGGAAGGGCAGCCCCAGCATTTT.

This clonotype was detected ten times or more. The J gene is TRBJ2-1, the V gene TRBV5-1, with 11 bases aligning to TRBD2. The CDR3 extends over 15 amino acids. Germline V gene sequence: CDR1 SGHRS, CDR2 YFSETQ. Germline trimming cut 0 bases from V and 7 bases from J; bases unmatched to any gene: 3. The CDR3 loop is CASSLVAGGPNEQFF. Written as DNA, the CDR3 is TGCGCCAGCAGCTTGGTAGCGGGGGGGCCGAATGAGCAGTTCTTC.

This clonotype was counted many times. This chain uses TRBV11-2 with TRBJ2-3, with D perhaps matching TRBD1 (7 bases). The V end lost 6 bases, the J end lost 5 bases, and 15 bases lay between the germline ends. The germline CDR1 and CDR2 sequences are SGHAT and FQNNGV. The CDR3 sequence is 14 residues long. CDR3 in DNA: TGTGCCAGCAGTTTGAACCAGGGGGGAGATACGCAGTATTTT. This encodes CASSLNQGGDTQYF.

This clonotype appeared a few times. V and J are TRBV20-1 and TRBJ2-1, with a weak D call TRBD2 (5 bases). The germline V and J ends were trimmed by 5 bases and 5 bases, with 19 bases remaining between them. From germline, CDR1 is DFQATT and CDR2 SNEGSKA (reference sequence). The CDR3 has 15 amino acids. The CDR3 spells CSAPLWSSSHNEQFF. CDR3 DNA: TGCAGTGCTCCTCTCTGGTCTAGCAGTCACAATGAGCAGTTCTTC.